The present TCR beta chain was sequenced within a study of beta chain features in type 1 diabetes. Reverse transcribing all isolated RNA meant expressed TCRB transcripts were sequenced. Clones were read by immunoSEQ multiplex PCR, and TCRdb kept only the in-frame ones, dropping some. The table lists 350,000 to 450,000 clones, roughly 14% of them singletons. The CDR3 runs to 13 residues. V lost 4 bases and J 4 bases, leaving 10 bases between the germline ends. From germline, CDR1 is MNHNY and CDR2 SVGAGI (reference sequence). V usage is TRBV6-6 and J usage is TRBJ1-1; a possible D gene is TRBD1 (5 bases). The receptor comes from a man younger than 45 in good health. The material sequenced was naive CD4+ T cells from blood. CDR3: CASSWGGGTEAFF. As DNA, the CDR3 is TGTGCCAGCAGTTGGGGCGGGGGCACTGAAGCTTTCTTT.